Each of the 9 T cell receptor beta chains below was sequenced from the same sample in a study of T cells in Graves' hyperthyroidism and ophthalmopathy. Regions amplified from RNA transcripts were the TCR beta CDR3 regions. The HTBI primer set drove a first-round RT-PCR of the TCR CDR3. TCRdb redid the calling of the multiplex PCR reads with MiXCR, one entry per CDR3 protein. This table holds 250,000 to 300,000 distinct CDR3 sequences, roughly 20% found once. Material: blood. These receptors were obtained from a man aged 50 to 60 with Graves' ophthalmopathy.

This clonotype showed up many times. The chain recombines TRBV20-1 with TRBJ2-1, with D perhaps matching TRBD1 or TRBD2 (7 bases each). V was clipped by 0 bases and J by 1 base, with 16 bases between them. The CDR3 length is 17 residues. CDR1 and CDR2 (germline): DFQATT, SNEGSKA (reference sequence). CDR3 sequence (DNA): TGCAGTGCTAGAGATACCAGGGGGACTAAGTCCTACAATGAGCAGTTCTTC. Its translation: CSARDTRGTKSYNEQFF.

J is TRBJ2-1 and V is TRBV15; D is ambiguous. With 8 bases removed from V and 0 bases from J, the gap between germline ends came to 11 bases. The CDR3 extends over 14 amino acids. CDR1 and CDR2 from the germline V gene are LNHNV and YYDKDF (reference sequence). This chain's CDR3 is CATGRYGSYNEQFF. In nucleotides, the CDR3 is TGTGCCACCGGAAGGTACGGCTCCTACAATGAGCAGTTCTTC.

This clonotype was recorded many times. The chain couples TRBV11-2 to TRBJ2-7, with TRBD1 matching 9 bases. This CDR3 is 12 amino acids long. Germline V gene sequence: CDR1 SGHAT, CDR2 FQNNGV. Trimming at V came to 6 bases and at J to 4 bases, leaving 1 base not matched to a gene. CDR3 residues: CASSGQGYEQYF. Here the CDR3 DNA reads TGTGCCAGCAGTGGACAGGGGTACGAGCAGTACTTC.

CDR3 DNA sequence: TGCGCCAGCAGCTTGGGGATGTCTGTAGGCTTCGGCTACACCTTC. Its translation is CASSLGMSVGFGYTF. The chain is built from TRBV5-1 and TRBJ1-2; D ambiguous. This CDR3 is 15 amino acids long. Germline assignment: CDR1 SGHRS and CDR2 YFSETQ. V was pared by 0 bases and J by 8 bases, with 17 bases between.

This clonotype came up a few times. This rearrangement joins TRBV2 to TRBJ2-2, with D possibly TRBD2 on 5 matching bases. The germline V gene encodes CDR1 SNHLY and CDR2 FYNNEI. V shed 8 bases and J shed 2 bases, with 18 bases lying between them. CDR3 length equals 16 residues. This CDR3 is CASAPRLRVNTGELFF. The CDR3 region has the DNA TGTGCCAGCGCTCCCAGGTTGCGGGTCAACACCGGGGAGCTGTTTTTT.

The gene calls are TRBV6-1 and TRBJ1-3; D remains ambiguous. The CDR3 is 15 residues long. Trimming stripped 6 bases from V and 0 bases from J, with 12 bases between. The germline V gene has CDR1 MNHNS and CDR2 SASEGT. The CDR3 coding sequence is TGTGCCAGCAGGACCCTGACAAGCTCTGGAAACACCATATATTTT. Amino acids: CASRTLTSSGNTIYF.

In this sample, this clonotype turned up a few times. The chain combines TRBV5-1 with TRBJ1-1; D may be TRBD1 (6 bases). This CDR3 comprises 14 residues. Germline CDR1 is SGHRS and CDR2 is YFSETQ. The ends were cut back, 4 bases at V and 0 bases at J, with 10 bases in the middle. The CDR3 nucleotides read TGCGCCAGCAGCAGGGGGGGGGTGAACACTGAAGCTTTCTTT. Translating it yields CASSRGGVNTEAFF.

The chain links TRBV5-1 to TRBJ2-3; D may be TRBD1 or TRBD2 (5 bases each). The CDR3 has 15 residues. Germline CDR1 and CDR2: SGHRS and YFSETQ. The germline V and J ends were trimmed by 6 bases and 3 bases, with 17 bases remaining between them. Written as DNA, the CDR3 is TGCGCCAGCACGGTAGGGAGACAGAATACAGATACGCAGTATTTT. Translating it yields CASTVGRQNTDTQYF.

The rearrangement uses TRBV19 and TRBJ1-5; 7 bases fit TRBD1. The CDR3 consists of 15 residues. Trimming removed 8 bases from V and 5 bases from J; junction bases left unmatched: 12. The germline V gene encodes CDR1 LNHDA and CDR2 SQIVND (reference sequence). CDR3 region: CASQRSGDSYQPQHF. In nucleotides, the CDR3 is TGTGCCAGTCAGAGATCGGGGGACAGTTATCAGCCCCAGCATTTT.